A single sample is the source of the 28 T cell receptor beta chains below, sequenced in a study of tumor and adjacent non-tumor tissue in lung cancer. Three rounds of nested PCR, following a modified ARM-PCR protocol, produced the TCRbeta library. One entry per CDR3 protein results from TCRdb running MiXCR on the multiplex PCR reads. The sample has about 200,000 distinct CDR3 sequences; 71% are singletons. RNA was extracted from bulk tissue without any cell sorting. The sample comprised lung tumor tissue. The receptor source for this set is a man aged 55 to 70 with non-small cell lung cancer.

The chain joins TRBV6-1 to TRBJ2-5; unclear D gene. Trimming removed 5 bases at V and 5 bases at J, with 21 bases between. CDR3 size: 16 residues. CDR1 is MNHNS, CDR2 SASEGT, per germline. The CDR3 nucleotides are TGTGCCAGCAGTTCTCACCTGACTGCCCGTGGGGAGACCCAGTACTTC. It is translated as CASSSHLTARGETQYF.

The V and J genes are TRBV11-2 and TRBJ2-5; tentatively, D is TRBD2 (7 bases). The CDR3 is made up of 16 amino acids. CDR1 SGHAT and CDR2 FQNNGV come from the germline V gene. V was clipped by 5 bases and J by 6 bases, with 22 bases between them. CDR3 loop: CASSAVGNGGRQTQYF. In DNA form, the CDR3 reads TGTGCCAGCAGCGCTGTGGGGAACGGGGGGCGACAGACCCAGTACTTC.

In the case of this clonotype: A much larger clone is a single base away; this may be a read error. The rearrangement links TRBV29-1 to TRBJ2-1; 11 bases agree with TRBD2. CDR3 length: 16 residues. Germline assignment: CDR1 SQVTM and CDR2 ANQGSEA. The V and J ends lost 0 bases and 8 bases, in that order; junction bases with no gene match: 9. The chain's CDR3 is CSVEDPSGRTTDEQFF. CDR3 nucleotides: TGCAGCGTTGAAGATCCTAGCGGGAGGACAACAGATGAGCAGTTCTTC.

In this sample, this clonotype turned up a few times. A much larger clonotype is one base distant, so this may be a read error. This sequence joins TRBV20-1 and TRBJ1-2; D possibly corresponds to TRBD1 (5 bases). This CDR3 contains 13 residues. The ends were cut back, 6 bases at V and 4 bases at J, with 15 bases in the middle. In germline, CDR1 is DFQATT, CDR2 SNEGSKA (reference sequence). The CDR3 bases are TGCAGTGCCCCCAGGACAAGTTTCTATGGCTACACCTTC. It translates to CSAPRTSFYGYTF.

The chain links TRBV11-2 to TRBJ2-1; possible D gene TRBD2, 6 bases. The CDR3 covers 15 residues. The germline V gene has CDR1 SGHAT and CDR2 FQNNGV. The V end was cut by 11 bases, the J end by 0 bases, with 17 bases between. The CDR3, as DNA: TGTGCCTGGGGGATGGCGGGACTCTCCTACAATGAGCAGTTCTTC. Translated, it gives CAWGMAGLSYNEQFF. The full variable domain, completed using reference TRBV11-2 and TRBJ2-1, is EAGVAQSPRYKIIEKRQSVAFWCNPISGHATLYWYQQILGQGPKLLIQFQNNGVVDDSQLPKDRFSAERLKGVDSTLKIQPAKLEDSAVYLCAWGMAGLSYNEQFFGPGTRLTVL.

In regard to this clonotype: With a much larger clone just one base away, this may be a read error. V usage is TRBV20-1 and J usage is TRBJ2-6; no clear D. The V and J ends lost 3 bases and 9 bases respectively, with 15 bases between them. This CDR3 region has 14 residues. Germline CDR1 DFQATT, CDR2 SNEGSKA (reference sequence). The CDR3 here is CSASEQSGFNVLTF. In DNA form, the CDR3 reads TGCAGTGCTAGTGAGCAGTCCGGGTTCAACGTCCTGACTTTC.

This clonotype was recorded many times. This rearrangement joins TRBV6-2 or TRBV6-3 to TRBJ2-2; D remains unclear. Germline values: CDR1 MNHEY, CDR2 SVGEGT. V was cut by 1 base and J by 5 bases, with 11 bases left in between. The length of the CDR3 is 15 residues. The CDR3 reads CASSYLPPSTGELFF. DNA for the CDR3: TGTGCCAGCAGTTACTTGCCCCCTTCAACCGGGGAGCTGTTTTTT.

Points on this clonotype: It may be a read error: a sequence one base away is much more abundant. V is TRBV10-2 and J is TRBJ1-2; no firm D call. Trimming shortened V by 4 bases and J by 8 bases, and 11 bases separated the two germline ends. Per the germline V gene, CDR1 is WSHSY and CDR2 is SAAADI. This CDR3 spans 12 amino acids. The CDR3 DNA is TGCGCCAGCAGTGCCAGTGAGGACGGCTACACCTTC. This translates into CASSASEDGYTF.

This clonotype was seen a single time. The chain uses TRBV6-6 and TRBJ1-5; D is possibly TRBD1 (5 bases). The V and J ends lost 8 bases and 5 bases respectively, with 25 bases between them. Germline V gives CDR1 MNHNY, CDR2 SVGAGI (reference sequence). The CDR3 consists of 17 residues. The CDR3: CASGRKTGWASYQPQHF. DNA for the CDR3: TGTGCCAGCGGAAGAAAAACAGGATGGGCGAGCTATCAGCCCCAGCATTTT.

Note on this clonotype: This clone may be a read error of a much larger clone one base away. CDR3 protein: CASSTSSYEQYF. DNA for the CDR3: TGTGCCAGCAGTACCAGCTCCTACGAGCAGTACTTC. This chain joins TRBV6-2 or TRBV6-3 and TRBJ2-7; D call uncertain. The CDR3 loop spans 12 amino acids. With 5 bases removed from V and 0 bases from J, the gap between germline ends came to 5 bases. Germline CDR1 MNHEY, CDR2 SVGEGT.

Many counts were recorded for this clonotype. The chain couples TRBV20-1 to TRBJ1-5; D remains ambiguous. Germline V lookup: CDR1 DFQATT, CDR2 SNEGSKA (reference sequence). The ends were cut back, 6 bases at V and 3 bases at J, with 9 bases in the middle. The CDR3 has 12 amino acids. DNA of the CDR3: TGCAGTGCGATGGACTACAATCAGCCCCAGCATTTT. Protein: CSAMDYNQPQHF.

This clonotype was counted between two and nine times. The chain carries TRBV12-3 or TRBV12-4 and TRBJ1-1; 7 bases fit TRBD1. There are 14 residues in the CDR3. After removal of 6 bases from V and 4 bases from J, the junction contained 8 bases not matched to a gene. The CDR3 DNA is TGTGCCAGCAGGCCCCAGGGGGGTGTCACTGAAGCTTTCTTT. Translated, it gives CASRPQGGVTEAFF.

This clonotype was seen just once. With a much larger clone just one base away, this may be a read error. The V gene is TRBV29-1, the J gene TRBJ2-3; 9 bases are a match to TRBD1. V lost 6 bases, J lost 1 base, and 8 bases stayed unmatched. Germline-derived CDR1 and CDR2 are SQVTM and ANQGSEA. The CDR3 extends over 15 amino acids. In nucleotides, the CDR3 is TGCAGCGTGGAACAGGGGGCATTGGGCACAGATACGCAGTATTTT. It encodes CSVEQGALGTDTQYF.

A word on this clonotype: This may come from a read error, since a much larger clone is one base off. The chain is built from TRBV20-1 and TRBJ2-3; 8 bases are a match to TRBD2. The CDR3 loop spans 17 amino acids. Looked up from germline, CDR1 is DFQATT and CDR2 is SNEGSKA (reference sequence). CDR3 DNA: TGCAGTGGTAGACTGTGGAACGGGACTAGGGTCTTAGATACGCAGTATTTT. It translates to CSGRLWNGTRVLDTQYF.

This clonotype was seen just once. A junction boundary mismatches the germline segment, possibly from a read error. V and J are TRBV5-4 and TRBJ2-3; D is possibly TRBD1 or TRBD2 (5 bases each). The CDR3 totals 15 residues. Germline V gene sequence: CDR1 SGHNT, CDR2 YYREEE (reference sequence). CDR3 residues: CASSSDSRSTGTQYF. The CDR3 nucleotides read TGTGCCAGCAGCTCGGACTCGAGGAGCACAGGTACGCAGTATTTT. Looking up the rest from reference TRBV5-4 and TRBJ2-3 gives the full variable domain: ETGVTQSPTHLIKTRGQQVTLRCSSQSGHNTVSWYQQALGQGPQFIFQYYREEENGRGNFPPRFSGLQFPNYSSELNVNALELDDSALYLCASSSDSRSTGTQYFGPGTRLTVL.

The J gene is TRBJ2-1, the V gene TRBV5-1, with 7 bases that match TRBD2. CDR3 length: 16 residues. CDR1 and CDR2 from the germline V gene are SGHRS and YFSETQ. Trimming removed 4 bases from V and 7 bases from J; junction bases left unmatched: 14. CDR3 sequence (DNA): TGCGCCAGCAGCCTACCCCCTGCGGGAGTCTTGAATGAGCAGTTCTTC. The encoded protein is CASSLPPAGVLNEQFF.

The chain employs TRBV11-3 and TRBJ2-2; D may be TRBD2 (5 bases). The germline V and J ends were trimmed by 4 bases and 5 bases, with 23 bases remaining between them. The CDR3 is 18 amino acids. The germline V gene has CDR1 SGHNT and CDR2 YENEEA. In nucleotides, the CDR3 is TGTGCCAGCAGCTCCTGGGGAGCGAGAGGATGCAGAACCGGGGAGCTGTTTTTT. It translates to CASSSWGARGCRTGELFF.

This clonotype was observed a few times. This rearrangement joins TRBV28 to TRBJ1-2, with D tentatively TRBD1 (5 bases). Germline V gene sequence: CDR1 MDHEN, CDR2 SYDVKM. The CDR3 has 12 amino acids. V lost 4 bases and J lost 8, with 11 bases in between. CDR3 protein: CASSSRDPGYTF. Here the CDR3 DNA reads TGTGCCAGCAGTTCTAGGGACCCCGGCTACACCTTC.

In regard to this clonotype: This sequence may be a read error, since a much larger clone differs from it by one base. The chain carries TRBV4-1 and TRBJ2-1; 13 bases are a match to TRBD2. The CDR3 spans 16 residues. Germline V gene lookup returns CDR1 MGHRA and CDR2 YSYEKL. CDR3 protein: CASSWQTSGGAREQSF. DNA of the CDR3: TGCGCCAGCAGCTGGCAAACTAGCGGGGGGGCCCGTGAGCAGTCCTTC.

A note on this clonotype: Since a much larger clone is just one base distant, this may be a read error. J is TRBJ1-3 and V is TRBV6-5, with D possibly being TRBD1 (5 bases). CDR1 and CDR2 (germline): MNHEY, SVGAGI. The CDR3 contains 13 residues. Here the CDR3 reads CASSYSQGKTIYF. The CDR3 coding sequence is TGTGCCAGCAGTTACAGTCAGGGAAAGACCATATATTTT.

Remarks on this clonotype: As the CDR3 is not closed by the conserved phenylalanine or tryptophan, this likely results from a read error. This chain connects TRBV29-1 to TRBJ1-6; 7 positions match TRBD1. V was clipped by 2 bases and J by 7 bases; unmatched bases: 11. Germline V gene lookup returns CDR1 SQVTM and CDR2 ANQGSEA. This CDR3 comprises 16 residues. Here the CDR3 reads CSVEMGGGGGNSPLHI. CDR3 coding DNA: TGCAGCGTTGAAATGGGAGGTGGAGGGGGCAATTCACCCCTCCACATT.

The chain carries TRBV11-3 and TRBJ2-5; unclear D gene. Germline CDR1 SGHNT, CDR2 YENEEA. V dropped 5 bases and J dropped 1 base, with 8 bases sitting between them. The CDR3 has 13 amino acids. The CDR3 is CASSMVLQETQYF. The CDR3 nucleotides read TGTGCCAGCAGCATGGTTCTCCAAGAGACCCAGTACTTC.

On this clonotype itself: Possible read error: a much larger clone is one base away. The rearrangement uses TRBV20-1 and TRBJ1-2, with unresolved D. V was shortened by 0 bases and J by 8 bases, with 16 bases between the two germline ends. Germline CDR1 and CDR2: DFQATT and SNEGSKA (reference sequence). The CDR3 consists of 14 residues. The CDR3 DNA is TGCAGTGCTAGAGACCAGCAGAGCTTGGGAGGCTACACCTTC. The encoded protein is CSARDQQSLGGYTF.

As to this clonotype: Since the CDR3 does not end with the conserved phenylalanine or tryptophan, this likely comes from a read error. The CDR3, as DNA: TGTGCCAGCAGTTTCTGGTGGGTTTTCTCCGAGCAGTACTCC. This translates into CASSFWWVFSEQYS. The chain has TRBV12-3 or TRBV12-4 and TRBJ2-7; D is uncertain. This CDR3 contains 14 residues. Trimming took off 3 bases at V and 6 bases at J, with 15 bases between the two ends.

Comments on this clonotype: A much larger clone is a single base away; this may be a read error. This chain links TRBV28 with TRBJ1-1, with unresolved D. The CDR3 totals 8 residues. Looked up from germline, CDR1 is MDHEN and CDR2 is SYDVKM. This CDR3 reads CANTEVFF. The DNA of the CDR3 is TGTGCAAACACTGAAGTTTTCTTT.

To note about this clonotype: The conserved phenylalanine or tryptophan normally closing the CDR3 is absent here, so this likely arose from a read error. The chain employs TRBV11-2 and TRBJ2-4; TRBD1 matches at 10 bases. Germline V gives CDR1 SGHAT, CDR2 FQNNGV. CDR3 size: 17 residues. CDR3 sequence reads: CVSSLGGTGAAKNIQYL. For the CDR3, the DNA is TGTGTCAGCAGCTTAGGGGGGACAGGGGCTGCCAAAAACATTCAGTACTTA.

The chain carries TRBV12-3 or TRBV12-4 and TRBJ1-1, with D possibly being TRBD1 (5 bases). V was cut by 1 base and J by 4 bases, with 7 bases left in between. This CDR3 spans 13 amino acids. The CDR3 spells CASSLGGGTEAFF. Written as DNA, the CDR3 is TGTGCCAGCAGTTTAGGGGGGGGCACTGAAGCTTTCTTT.

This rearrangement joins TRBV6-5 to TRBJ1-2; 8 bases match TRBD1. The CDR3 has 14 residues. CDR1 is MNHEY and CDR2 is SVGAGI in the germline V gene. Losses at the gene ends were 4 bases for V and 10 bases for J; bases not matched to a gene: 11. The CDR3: CASSSRAGGDDYTF. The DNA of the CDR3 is TGTGCCAGCAGTTCTAGGGCAGGGGGCGATGACTACACCTTC.